This T cell receptor beta chain appears in the sequencing data of a study of shared clonotypes between healthy human individuals. For unsorted samples, genomic DNA was extracted from about 90 million PBMCs. This CDR3 has 15 residues. Trimming took off 5 bases at V and 1 base at J, with 12 bases between the two ends. The germline gives CDR1 SGHTA, CDR2 FQGTGA. Measured with immunoSEQ multiplex PCR; TCRdb has only the in-frame clones, and not every one. The sample yields fewer than 600,000 clones, 70% to 80% seen once. This sequence originates from a middle-aged woman in good health. Some clones in this sample may be carry-over from other donors' samples. Source material: PBMCs. J is TRBJ2-1 and V is TRBV7-3; D is undetermined. CDR3 residues: CASSPRPNSYNEQFF. The CDR3 DNA is TGTGCCAGCAGCCCACGGCCAAATTCCTACAATGAGCAGTTCTTC.